The 27 T cell receptor beta chains below all came from one sample that was sequenced in a study of T cell repertoires in cytomegalovirus infection. TCRdb independently ran MiXCR on the reads; one entry per CDR3 protein. The data show roughly 200,000 distinct CDR3 sequences, about a sixth seen once. Sequencing was carried out using CD8+ T cells from PBMCs. These receptors were taken from a human donor in good health (CMV status not recorded). Some clones in this sample may be carry-over from other donors' samples.

V is TRBV6-1 and J is TRBJ2-3, with D perhaps TRBD2 (7 bases). Germline loops: CDR1 MNHNS, CDR2 SASEGT. The CDR3 runs 14 residues. V was trimmed by 8 bases and J by 2 bases, leaving 14 bases between them. CDR3 in DNA: TGTGCCAGCTGGCGGGGGCCCATCACAGATACGCAGTATTTT. This sequence encodes CASWRGPITDTQYF.

The genes are TRBV5-1 and TRBJ2-3; 8 bases align to TRBD2. Germline V gene data show CDR1 as SGHRS and CDR2 as YFSETQ. Trimming removed 0 bases from V and 3 bases from J; junction bases left unmatched: 6. The CDR3 totals 16 residues. The CDR3 sequence: CASSLERGQGTDTQYF. CDR3 nucleotide sequence: TGCGCCAGCAGCTTGGAGCGGGGGCAGGGGACAGATACGCAGTATTTT.

The chain uses TRBV7-6 and TRBJ2-7; possibly TRBD1 or TRBD2 for D (5 bases each). The CDR3 totals 16 residues. CDR1 is SGHVS, CDR2 FNYEAQ, per germline. Trimming removed 2 bases from V and 4 bases from J, with 18 bases in between. CDR3 loop: CASSLTRQRATYEQYF. CDR3 coding DNA: TGTGCCAGCAGCTTAACGAGACAGAGGGCCACGTACGAGCAGTACTTC. The full variable domain, with the rest looked up from reference TRBV7-6 and TRBJ2-7, is GAGVSQSPRYKVTKRGQDVALRCDPISGHVSLYWYRQALGQGPEFLTYFNYEAQQDKSGLPNDRFSAERPEGSISTLTIQRTEQRDSAMYRCASSLTRQRATYEQYFGPGTRLTVT.

This clonotype appeared a few times. The rearrangement joins TRBV29-1 to TRBJ1-2; D is unclear. CDR1 is SQVTM and CDR2 is ANQGSEA in the germline V gene. The V end was cut by 0 bases, the J end by 9 bases, with 8 bases between. There are 11 residues in the CDR3. CDR3 sequence reads: CSVEDRVSYTF. The CDR3 bases are TGCAGCGTTGAAGATCGTGTAAGCTACACCTTC.

The chain couples TRBV7-6 to TRBJ2-7; possible D gene TRBD2, 6 bases. The V gene's germline CDR1 is SGHVS and CDR2 FNYEAQ. The V and J ends lost 5 bases and 3 bases respectively, with 14 bases between them. This CDR3 is built from 14 residues. CDR3: CASSLPGLSYEQYF. The CDR3 DNA sequence: TGTGCCAGCAGCCTACCGGGACTGAGCTACGAGCAGTACTTC.

V and J are TRBV28 and TRBJ2-6; D is unclear. The CDR3 length is 17 residues. Trimming shortened V by 5 bases and J by 1 base, and 15 bases separated the two germline ends. Per the germline V gene, CDR1 is MDHEN and CDR2 is SYDVKM. CDR3 protein: CASSLFKGPSGANVLTF. The CDR3 coding sequence is TGTGCCAGCAGTCTCTTTAAAGGGCCTTCTGGGGCCAACGTCCTGACTTTC.

The CDR3 DNA reads as TGTGCCAGCCGAATACAGGAACACTCTGGAAACACCATATATTTT. Amino acid sequence: CASRIQEHSGNTIYF. The chain has TRBV6-8 and TRBJ1-3; weak D call: TRBD1 (5 bases). The V and J ends lost 8 bases and 0 bases respectively, with 14 bases between them. Germline CDR1 is MNHGY and CDR2 is SAAAGT. This CDR3 spans 15 amino acids.

The sample holds a few counts of this clonotype. The chain joins TRBV5-6 to TRBJ2-3; D remains unclear. Germline V lookup: CDR1 SGHDT, CDR2 YYEEEE. Trimming removed 7 bases at V and 0 bases at J, with 18 bases between. The CDR3 runs 16 residues. CDR3 residues: CASAPAMELSTDTQYF. CDR3 coding DNA: TGTGCCAGCGCTCCAGCAATGGAACTTAGCACAGATACGCAGTATTTT.

This clonotype has a handful of counts. The V and J genes are TRBV2 and TRBJ2-3; TRBD2 agrees at 8 bases. The CDR3 is 14 residues long. Trimming took 8 bases from V and 6 from J; bases not matched to a gene: 10. In germline, CDR1 is SNHLY, CDR2 FYNNEI. Written as DNA, the CDR3 is TGTGCCAGCCCTCCTGGCGGGGGGCTGGATACGCAGTATTTT. It encodes CASPPGGGLDTQYF.

This clonotype was seen only a few times. The J gene is TRBJ2-7, the V gene TRBV7-8, with D perhaps given as TRBD1 or TRBD2 (5 bases each). CDR1 and CDR2 from the germline V gene are SGHVS and FQNEAQ. The CDR3 extends over 15 amino acids. Trimming left V 3 bases short and J 0 bases short, with 12 bases between. CDR3 region: CASSFPDGTSYEQYF. The CDR3 coding sequence is TGTGCCAGCAGCTTCCCGGACGGGACCTCCTACGAGCAGTACTTC.

This clonotype has a handful of counts. The chain is built from TRBV6-5 and TRBJ1-2; 7 bases are a match to TRBD1. CDR1 is MNHEY, CDR2 SVGAGI, per germline. The CDR3 consists of 17 residues. The J segment lost 0 bases and the V segment lost 5 bases, leaving 12 bases of the junction unmatched. As DNA, the CDR3 is TGTGCCAGCAGTCGGCGGAGGATGACAGGGCCTAACTATGGCTACACCTTC. Amino acid sequence: CASSRRRMTGPNYGYTF.

The table lists this clonotype with a few counts. V is TRBV20-1 and J is TRBJ2-5, with a possible D match to TRBD1 (6 bases). Germline V gives CDR1 DFQATT, CDR2 SNEGSKA (reference sequence). Trimming stripped 3 bases from V and 4 bases from J, with 15 bases between. The CDR3 has 14 residues. The chain's CDR3 is CSASVSGDRETQYF. CDR3 sequence (DNA): TGCAGTGCTAGCGTCTCAGGGGATCGAGAGACCCAGTACTTC.

The V gene is TRBV20-1, the J gene TRBJ2-1; no clear D gene. The CDR3 extends over 15 amino acids. With 5 bases removed from V and 1 base from J, the gap between germline ends came to 15 bases. Per the germline V gene, CDR1 is DFQATT and CDR2 is SNEGSKA (reference sequence). In DNA form, the CDR3 reads TGCAGTGCTCTTTTCATCGGGCTGTCCTACAATGAGCAGTTCTTC. This translates into CSALFIGLSYNEQFF.

This chain joins TRBV10-3 and TRBJ1-5, with D unresolved. The CDR3 runs 11 residues. In germline, CDR1 is ENHRY, CDR2 SYGVKD. Trimming shortened V by 4 bases and J by 8 bases, and 6 bases separated the two germline ends. CDR3 sequence: CAISGGEPQHF. As DNA, the CDR3 is TGTGCCATCAGTGGGGGAGAGCCCCAGCATTTT.

This rearrangement joins TRBV14 to TRBJ1-1, with D unresolved. Trimming took 0 bases from V and 4 from J, leaving 9 bases between them. Germline V gives CDR1 SGHDN, CDR2 FVKESK. The length of the CDR3 is 14 residues. The CDR3 region has the DNA TGTGCCAGCAGCCAAGATGAGTTCGGCACTGAAGCTTTCTTT. Translation: CASSQDEFGTEAFF. Based on the CDR3 plus reference TRBV14 and TRBJ1-1, the full variable domain is EAGVTQFPSHSVIEKGQTVTLRCDPISGHDNLYWYRRVMGKEIKFLLHFVKESKQDESGMPNNRFLAERTGGTYSTLKVQPAELEDSGVYFCASSQDEFGTEAFFGQGTRLTVV.

This clonotype showed up just a few times. The chain recombines TRBV28 with TRBJ1-1; no definite D call. The CDR3 totals 14 residues. CDR1 and CDR2 from the germline V gene are MDHEN and SYDVKM. V lost 4 bases to trimming and J lost 11 bases, with 20 bases between them. The CDR3 sequence is CASSSRSRKTYAFF. Written as DNA, the CDR3 is TGTGCCAGCAGTTCCCGGAGCCGAAAAACCTATGCTTTCTTT.

This clonotype has just a few counts. The gene calls are TRBV27 and TRBJ2-3, with 13 positions matching TRBD2. Germline V gene sequence: CDR1 MNHEY, CDR2 SMNVEV (reference sequence). V trimming: 5 bases; J trimming: 6 bases; junction bases outside the gene matches: 14. This CDR3 has 18 residues. CDR3 region: CASSLTSGLAGPWDTQYF. For the CDR3, the DNA is TGTGCCAGCAGTCTAACCTCGGGACTAGCGGGGCCTTGGGATACGCAGTATTTT.

The chain couples TRBV12-3 or TRBV12-4 to TRBJ2-7; D possibly corresponds to TRBD1 (6 bases). V was pared by 6 bases and J by 4 bases, with 10 bases between. The CDR3 has 12 residues. CDR3 sequence reads: CASRQQGYEQYF. The DNA for the CDR3 is TGTGCCAGCAGGCAACAGGGTTACGAGCAGTACTTC.

V and J are TRBV6-2 or TRBV6-3 and TRBJ1-5; TRBD1 agrees at 7 bases. V lost 6 bases, J lost 0 bases, and 8 bases stayed unmatched. The CDR3 covers 16 residues. CDR1 MNHEY and CDR2 SVGEGT come from the germline V gene. CDR3 region: CASSPNTGVSNQPQHF. The CDR3 nucleotides are TGTGCCAGCAGCCCTAATACAGGGGTTAGCAATCAGCCCCAGCATTTT.

This clonotype turned up a few times. The chain has TRBV15 and TRBJ1-1; D call uncertain. Per the germline V gene, CDR1 is LNHNV and CDR2 is YYDKDF (reference sequence). This CDR3 is 12 amino acids long. With 5 bases removed from V and 5 bases from J, the gap between germline ends came to 9 bases. CDR3 in amino acids: CATSQTLTEAFF. As DNA, the CDR3 is TGTGCCACCAGCCAGACACTAACTGAAGCTTTCTTT.

This clonotype was counted a single time. The rearrangement joins TRBV20-1 to TRBJ1-2, with 10 bases fitting TRBD1. J was trimmed by 8 bases and V by 6 bases; bases with no gene match: 12. From germline, CDR1 is DFQATT and CDR2 SNEGSKA (reference sequence). The CDR3 contains 14 residues. CDR3 amino acids: CSAFPGTGERGYTF. DNA for the CDR3: TGCAGTGCCTTCCCAGGGACAGGGGAGAGAGGCTACACCTTC.

This clonotype is classed as medium-sized. The J gene is TRBJ1-2, the V gene TRBV7-2; 8 positions match TRBD1. Looked up from germline, CDR1 is SGHTA and CDR2 is FQGNSA. The CDR3 has 15 residues. The junction had 8 bases not matched to a gene; V was cut back by 2 bases and J by 6 bases. CDR3 sequence (DNA): TGTGCCAGCAGCTTAACAGGCTCGACAGGGGATGGCTACACCTTC. This translates into CASSLTGSTGDGYTF.

This clonotype showed up many times. The chain recombines TRBV7-2 with TRBJ1-5, with D possibly matching TRBD1 (6 bases). The CDR3 sequence is 19 residues long. Per germline, CDR1 SGHTA and CDR2 FQGNSA. The V end was cut by 4 bases, the J end by 3 bases, with 25 bases between. Here the CDR3 reads CASSSPLDWGREDNQPQHF. The CDR3 coding sequence is TGTGCCAGCAGCTCGCCACTTGATTGGGGGCGGGAGGACAATCAGCCCCAGCATTTT.

This clonotype was picked up a small number of times. V is TRBV2 and J is TRBJ2-7, with 15 bases that match TRBD2. The CDR3 is 17 residues long. Per germline, CDR1 SNHLY and CDR2 FYNNEI. V lost 6 bases and J lost 0; bases outside the gene matches: 6. Here the CDR3 reads CASRGTSGGPSSYEQYF. CDR3 nucleotide sequence: TGTGCCAGCAGGGGGACTAGCGGGGGGCCTAGCTCCTACGAGCAGTACTTC.

This clonotype was picked up a small number of times. The gene calls are TRBV20-1 and TRBJ2-1; the match to TRBD1 covers 7 bases. Trimming took 5 bases from V and 2 from J; bases not matched to a gene: 9. CDR1 and CDR2 (germline): DFQATT, SNEGSKA (reference sequence). CDR3 length: 15 residues. CDR3 DNA sequence: TGCAGTGCTTCCTTAGGACAGGACACCTACAATGAGCAGTTCTTC. Translated: CSASLGQDTYNEQFF.

The chain recombines TRBV7-9 with TRBJ2-5, with 7 bases identical to TRBD1. V lost 3 bases, J lost 5 bases, and 6 bases stayed unmatched. CDR1 SEHNR and CDR2 FQNEAQ come from the germline V gene (reference sequence). This CDR3 comprises 14 residues. CDR3 protein: CASSLPATGETQYF. The CDR3 bases are TGTGCCAGCAGCTTGCCTGCGACAGGGGAGACCCAGTACTTC.

This clonotype has ten or more counts. The chain carries TRBV7-2 and TRBJ2-5, with 12 bases matching TRBD2. CDR1 and CDR2 (germline): SGHTA, FQGNSA. CDR3 length equals 17 residues. V was pared by 5 bases and J by 5 bases, with 12 bases of the junction left unmatched. The CDR3 region has the DNA TGTGCCAGCAGCCAAAACCTCGGACTAGCGGGGACGGAGACCCAGTACTTC. Translating it yields CASSQNLGLAGTETQYF.